This paragraph covers one T cell receptor (beta chain) sequence. A single count supports this clone. The clone's antigen remains unknown. One base away there is no much larger clone; base qualities are not given. This specimen comes from a study of shared clonotypes between healthy human individuals (dated by TCRdb to 2018 to 2020). Looking at the study overall: Three men and two women, aged 18 to 49 years, made up the cohort. For each donor, three plates each were used for CD4 naive and CD4 memory, two plates were used for CD8 naive, and one plate was used for CD8 memory. To estimate repertoire size and how much clonotypes are shared between individuals, the study performed deep sequencing of blood TCR repertoires from roughly five healthy adults. Libraries were prepared and TCR repertoires were sequenced by different laboratories using diverse techniques, in order to increase sequencing depth and limit assay-specific biases. Each donor's leukapheresis produced roughly between roughly 0.85 and 10 billion PBMCs.

TCR CDR3 regions were amplified from genomic DNA by multiplex PCR using the deep immunoSEQ assay. For each cell subset, the extracted genomic DNA was distributed evenly across all wells of several immunoSEQ 96-well plates, and each plate served as one replicate. Each replicate PCR for sorted subsets received around 210 ng genomic DNA, equal to about 30,000 T cell genomes. Purified libraries were measured with a Qubit 3.0 fluorometer, size-checked on a Bioanalyzer 2100, and measured again with the KAPA Library Quantification kit. Each immunoSEQ 96-well plate was sequenced on its own single-read 150-cycle Illumina NextSeq 550 flow cell. The paper's data handling went like this. Because the immunoSEQ output included only junctional sequences and no quality scores, the filtering could not be the same as the filtering used for full-length reads. Sequences were annotated with PyIR, a Python wrapper for IgBLAST v1.9, using IMGT germline references to assign V/J genes and CDR3. Reads were filtered out if the reads had weak V/J assignments (E-value above 1e-6), no CDR3, stop codons, out-of-frame junctions, or ambiguous translated residues. V3J clonotypes were defined by identical inferred V gene, J gene, and CDR3 amino acid sequence. Percentage overlap between repertoires was calculated by dividing the number of shared unique clonotypes by the size of the smaller repertoire. Three approaches were used to assess repertoire richness: RTK rarefaction, the Chao1 estimator, and Recon v2.1 estimates of unobserved clonotypes. Generation probabilities for all TCRbeta clonotypes obtained by the gDNA method from a few donors were computed using OLGA. As stored in TCRdb, this immuneACCESS dataset retains in-frame rearrangements with V and J assigned. A fraction of the clones does not appear; measured against another copy, unresolved V genes explain less than half of the discrepancy, and the remainder lacks a known reason. D and trimming come from the DNA, and the V and J calls and clone size come from that table. The sample table shows 980,000 or so clones, and 70% to 85% are seen once. Jointly, the top ten make up approximately 1.5% of the sample.

Healthy HIV-negative adults with no recently reported acute infections or vaccinations were included as donors. All donors were Caucasian adults living in Nashville, Tennessee, USA. CD4+ T cells were enriched by magnetic negative selection; naive cells were then positively selected on CD45RA, and the negative fraction formed the memory subset. Blood was collected by leukapheresis, and PBMCs were isolated by Ficoll-Histopaque density gradient centrifugation and then cryopreserved in liquid nitrogen vapor phase. Analytical flow cytometry was used to check the purity and quantity of every magnetically sorted T cell population. From each sorted fraction, genomic DNA was isolated and quantified by UV absorbance on a Nanodrop 2000c. What the research found in general, with its limitations: Compared with non-shared clonotypes, clonotypes shared by all four sorted-subset donors had higher generation probabilities. Incomplete sequencing was indicated by rarefaction of sorted-subset datasets, despite the large sequencing depth. Naive subsets generally had larger estimated clonotype richness than memory subsets. The genetic and exposure-history diversity represented was limited by the small number of donors. Based on pairwise subsampling, the degree of clonotype sharing among donors was expected to be affected by sequencing depth. Sharing across several donors was observed for 4.5% to 6.5% of naive CD4, 3% to 3.5% of naive CD8, over 2% of memory CD4, and roughly 0.4% of memory CD8 clonotypes. Sampling was limited to blood, and TCR repertoires in tissue likely differ from TCR repertoires in blood.

CDR1 and CDR2 were assigned from the germline V gene as LGHNA and YNFKEQ. V is trimmed back by 0 bases and J by 2 bases, and the junction contains 8 bases that no gene match accounts for. The CDR3 has 17 amino acids, counting the end cysteine and phenylalanine. This entry keeps only the CDR3 DNA: 51 bases, framed from base 1. The sequencing input was memory CD4+ T cells sorted from blood. The sample's cell subset or site label, in plain terms: CD45RA-negative fraction. The receptor's source is a man aged 18 to 30 in good health. The chain employs TRBV4-2 and TRBJ2-5; 8 central bases correspond to TRBD2. The DNA sequence is TGTGCCAGCAGCCAAGATTCTGGCGGGGGGCGTCAAGAGACCCAGTACTTC. Its translation reads: CASSQDSGGGRQETQYF.